The clone carrying this T cell receptor (beta chain) was observed a single time. Its antigen is as yet unknown. Assay: immunoSEQ multiplex PCR; the TCRdb copy retains only in-frame clones and omits some. This sample has some 40,000 clones; roughly 84% occur once, and the top ten carry around 4.8%. The data originate from a study of CD4 T cells in relation to SARS-CoV-2 and coronaviruses. For nine to ten days, roughly 10^5 sorted CD4+ cells grew with T cell-depleted PBMCs and CEF. Germline assignment: CDR1 SGDLS and CDR2 YYNGEE. With V trimmed by 4 bases and J by 5 bases, 17 bases remained unmatched. CDR3 size: 18 residues.

What was sequenced was naive CD4+ T cells from PBMCs, cultured in vitro. Stated subset: naive CD4+ T cells isolated by negative enrichment. The J gene is TRBJ2-2, the V gene TRBV9; 7 bases align to TRBD2. The receptor's source is an adult with COVID-19. The CDR3 coding sequence is TGTGCCAGCAGCCCCCGGTTGATGCGGGAGATGTTAACCGGGGAGCTGTTTTTT. The encoded protein is CASSPRLMREMLTGELFF.